Shown below are 2 T cell receptor beta chains from a single sample sequenced in a study of blood T cells in healthy people across ages. A sample-barcoded 5' primer and a J-beta primer mix were used in a second PCR of about 7 to 12 cycles. TCRdb independently ran MiXCR on the 5' RACE reads; one entry per CDR3 protein. The table records over 1.5 million distinct CDR3 sequences, 40% to 55% of them present only once. The sequenced sample consisted of blood. Every receptor here comes from a woman in her thirties or forties in good health.

This clonotype came up a few times. The chain is built from TRBV20-1 and TRBJ2-3; the match to TRBD2 covers 9 bases. Germline V CDR1 and CDR2: DFQATT, SNEGSKA (reference sequence). Trimming at V came to 0 bases and at J to 4 bases, leaving 11 bases not matched to a gene. There are 17 residues in the CDR3. The DNA for the CDR3 is TGCAGTGCTAGAGATCCCGGGAGCGGGGGGCGGGCAGATACGCAGTATTTT. This codes for CSARDPGSGGRADTQYF.

J is TRBJ1-6 and V is TRBV20-1, with D possibly matching TRBD1 (6 bases). The length of the CDR3 is 16 residues. Trimming pared 0 bases from V and 7 bases from J, leaving 16 bases between. CDR1 is DFQATT, CDR2 SNEGSKA, per germline (reference sequence). The CDR3 here is CSARDRQATGNSPLHF. The CDR3 region has the DNA TGCAGTGCTAGAGACCGACAGGCCACTGGGAATTCACCCCTCCACTTT.